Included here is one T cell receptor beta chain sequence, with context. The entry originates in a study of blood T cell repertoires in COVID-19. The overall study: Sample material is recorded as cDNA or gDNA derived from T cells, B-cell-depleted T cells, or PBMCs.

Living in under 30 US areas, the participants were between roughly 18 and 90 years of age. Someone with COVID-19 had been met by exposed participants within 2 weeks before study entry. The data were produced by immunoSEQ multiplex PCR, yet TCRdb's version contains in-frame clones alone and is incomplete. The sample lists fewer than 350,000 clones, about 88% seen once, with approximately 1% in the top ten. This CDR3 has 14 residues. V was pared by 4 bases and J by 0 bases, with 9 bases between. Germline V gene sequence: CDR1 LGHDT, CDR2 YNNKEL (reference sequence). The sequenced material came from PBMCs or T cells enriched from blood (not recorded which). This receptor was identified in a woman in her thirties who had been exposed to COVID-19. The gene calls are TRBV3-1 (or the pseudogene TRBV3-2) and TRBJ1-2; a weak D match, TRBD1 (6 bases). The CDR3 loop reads CASSRGQTNYGYTF. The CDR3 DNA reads TGTGCCAGCAGCCGTGGACAGACTAACTATGGCTACACCTTC.